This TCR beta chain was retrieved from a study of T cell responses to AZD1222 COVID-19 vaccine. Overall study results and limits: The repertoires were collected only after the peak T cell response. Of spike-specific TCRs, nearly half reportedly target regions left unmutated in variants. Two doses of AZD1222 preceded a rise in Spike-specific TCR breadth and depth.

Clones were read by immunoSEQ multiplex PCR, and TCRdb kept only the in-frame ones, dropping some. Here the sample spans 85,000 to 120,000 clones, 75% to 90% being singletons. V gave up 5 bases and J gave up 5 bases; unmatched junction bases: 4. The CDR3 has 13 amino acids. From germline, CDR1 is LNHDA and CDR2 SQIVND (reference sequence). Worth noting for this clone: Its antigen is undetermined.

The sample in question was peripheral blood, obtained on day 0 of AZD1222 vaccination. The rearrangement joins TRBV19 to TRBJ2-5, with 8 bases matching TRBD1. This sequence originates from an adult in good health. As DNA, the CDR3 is TGTGCCAGTAGTGGGACAGGACGGGAGACCCAGTACTTC. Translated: CASSGTGRETQYF.